This TCR beta chain stems from a study of T cells in narcolepsy. Regarding the study as a whole: Autoreactive HCRT-specific and TRIB2-specific clonotypes were marked in same-patient CSF-versus-blood CD4+ comparisons. In some patient and control memory CD4+ samples, autoreactive clones were absent. Reportedly, autoreactive clonotypes were serially detected in patients' blood but not controls'.

The assay was immunoSEQ multiplex PCR, and TCRdb's table has in-frame clones only and misses some. The profile shows over 25,000 clones, around 77% of them singletons. V was pared by 5 bases and J by 2 bases, with 15 bases between. Germline-derived CDR1 and CDR2 are SGHAT and FQNNGV. The CDR3 contains 15 residues. This clone was seen a handful of times. Its antigen is undetermined. The specimen was memory (CD45RA-) CD4+ T cells from blood. The rearrangement links TRBV11-2 to TRBJ1-2, with D perhaps matching TRBD1 (5 bases). This TCR came from a human donor in good health. Here the CDR3 reads CASSQPGGRNYGYTF. The CDR3 DNA reads as TGTGCCAGCAGCCAACCCGGGGGGAGAAACTATGGCTACACCTTC. Based on the CDR3 plus reference TRBV11-2 and TRBJ1-2, the full variable domain is EAGVAQSPRYKIIEKRQSVAFWCNPISGHATLYWYQQILGQGPKLLIQFQNNGVVDDSQLPKDRFSAERLKGVDSTLKIQPAKLEDSAVYLCASSQPGGRNYGYTFGSGTRLTVV.